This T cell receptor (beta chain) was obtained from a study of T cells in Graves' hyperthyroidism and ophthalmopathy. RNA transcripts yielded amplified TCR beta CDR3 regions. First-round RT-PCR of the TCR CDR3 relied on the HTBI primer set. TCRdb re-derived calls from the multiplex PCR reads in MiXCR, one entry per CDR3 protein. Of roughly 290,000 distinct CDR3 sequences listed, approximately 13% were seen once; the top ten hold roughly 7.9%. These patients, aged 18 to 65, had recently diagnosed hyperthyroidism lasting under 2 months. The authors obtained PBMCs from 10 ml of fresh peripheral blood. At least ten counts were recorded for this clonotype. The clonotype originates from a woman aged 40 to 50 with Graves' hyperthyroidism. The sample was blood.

CDR3 DNA sequence: TGCAGTGCGCGGGACAGGGGGCGCGGATGGGACACTGAAGCTTTCTTT. It yields the protein CSARDRGRGWDTEAFF. The chain has TRBV20-1 and TRBJ1-1, with 12 bases identical to TRBD1. V shed 6 bases, J shed 3 bases, and the junction held 11 bases outside the gene matches. This CDR3 comprises 16 residues. CDR1 is DFQATT and CDR2 is SNEGSKA in the germline V gene (reference sequence).